The source of this T cell receptor beta chain is a study of beta chain features in type 1 diabetes. Expressed TCRB transcripts were sequenced, since all the RNA that had been isolated was reverse transcribed. This table comes from immunoSEQ multiplex PCR, and its TCRdb copy is limited to in-frame clones, with some not included. There are under 800,000 clones in the sample; roughly a sixth occur only once, and 0.093% lies in the top ten. The CDR3 extends over 15 amino acids. CDR1 and CDR2 from the germline V gene are SGHRS and YFSETQ. Trimming removed 0 bases from V and 2 bases from J, with 11 bases in between. This clone has more than one count but fewer than ten.

The sequence was obtained from a man aged 18 to 30 in good health. Source material: naive CD4+ T cells from blood. V usage is TRBV5-1 and J usage is TRBJ1-1, with D unclear. CDR3 bases: TGCGCCAGCAGCTTGGCCATTGCCTCCAACACTGAAGCTTTCTTT. Its protein is CASSLAIASNTEAFF.